This T cell receptor beta chain was identified in a study of PD-1 blockade in mismatch repair-deficient tumors. Findings and caveats of the study: Rapid post-treatment expansion, then contraction, generally preceding radiologic response, marked tumor-resident clones.

This clone was seen only once. What it binds is not known. The method was immunoSEQ multiplex PCR; TCRdb's version includes in-frame clones alone and lacks a portion of them. The sample shows some 120,000 clones, 85% to 90% of them seen only once. Every patient had mismatch repair deficiency by PCR or immunohistochemistry. The length of the CDR3 is 14 residues. Germline V lookup: CDR1 LNHDA, CDR2 SQIVND (reference sequence). Trimming cost V 9 bases and J 2 bases; bases outside gene matches: 6. Source: peripheral blood, taken 44 weeks after starting pembrolizumab. The TCR sequence derives from an adult with mismatch repair-deficient cancer. The gene calls are TRBV19 and TRBJ1-5; TRBD1 matches at 8 bases. The CDR3 is CASQPGQGNQPQHF. The CDR3 DNA sequence: TGTGCCAGCCAACCGGGACAGGGCAATCAGCCCCAGCATTTT.